This passage covers 18 T cell receptor beta chains from one sample sequenced in a study of OX40 agonist ivuxolimab in advanced cancers. TCRdb's table, derived via immunoSEQ multiplex PCR, lists solely in-frame clones and lacks some. This sample has about 31,000 clones, with around 87% found just once. Source: CD4+ or CD8+ T cells sorted from blood, taken in a trial of the OX40 agonist ivuxolimab. These TCRs come from an adult with an advanced solid tumor such as melanoma, head and neck, liver or kidney cancer.

Regarding this clone: The same CDR3 is also encoded by other DNA sequences in this sample. CDR3 nucleotide sequence: TGTGCCAGCAGCTTGGCAGGGGGTGCTGAAGCTTTCTTT. Protein product: CASSLAGGAEAFF. V usage is TRBV5-8 and J usage is TRBJ1-1; 7 nucleotides align to TRBD1. The length of the CDR3 is 13 residues. In germline, CDR1 is SGHTS, CDR2 YDEGEE. Germline trimming cut 0 bases from V and 6 bases from J; bases unmatched to any gene: 2.

The chain carries TRBV6-1 and TRBJ2-7; D remains ambiguous. The CDR3 totals 11 residues. The V end was cut by 4 bases, the J end by 2 bases, with 3 bases between. From germline, CDR1 is MNHNS and CDR2 SASEGT. This chain's CDR3 is CASSAAYEQYF. Written as DNA, the CDR3 is TGTGCCAGCAGTGCAGCCTACGAGCAGTACTTC.

The chain couples TRBV29-1 to TRBJ2-7, with 16 nucleotides matching TRBD2. The CDR3 is made up of 19 amino acids. Trimming took 8 bases from V and 6 from J; bases not matched to a gene: 22. Germline loops: CDR1 SQVTM, CDR2 ANQGSEA. In nucleotides, the CDR3 is TGCAGCCCGAGGACTCCCGGGACTAGCGGGAGGGACTACGCCTCCGAGCAGTACTTC. This sequence encodes CSPRTPGTSGRDYASEQYF.

The genes are TRBV28 and TRBJ2-3; no reliable D call. The germline gives CDR1 MDHEN, CDR2 SYDVKM. V lost 3 bases to trimming and J lost 2 bases, with 15 bases between them. CDR3 size: 16 residues. The chain's CDR3 is CASSFGYSDATDTQYF. The CDR3 DNA reads as TGTGCCAGCAGTTTTGGGTACTCCGATGCCACAGATACGCAGTATTTT.

This clone was detected a few times. This rearrangement joins TRBV4-2 to TRBJ1-1; maybe TRBD1 (5 bases). Germline CDR1 is LGHNA and CDR2 is YNFKEQ. The V and J ends lost 0 bases and 9 bases respectively, with 11 bases between them. The CDR3 contains 13 residues. The CDR3 sequence: CASSQERDSKAFF. The CDR3 bases are TGTGCCAGCAGCCAAGAACGTGACAGTAAAGCTTTCTTT.

Points on this clone: Other DNA sequences in this specimen translate into the identical CDR3. This chain joins TRBV7-2 and TRBJ2-7, with 7 bases matching TRBD1. CDR1 is SGHTA and CDR2 is FQGNSA in the germline V gene. This CDR3 has 14 amino acids. V gave up 3 bases and J gave up 3 bases; unmatched junction bases: 5. The CDR3 protein is CASSFRTGNYEQYF. CDR3 nucleotide sequence: TGTGCCAGCAGCTTCCGGACAGGAAACTACGAGCAGTACTTC.

The genes are TRBV19 and TRBJ1-2, with D unresolved. The CDR3 has 16 amino acids. Germline V CDR1 and CDR2: LNHDA, SQIVND (reference sequence). With 7 bases removed from V and 4 bases from J, the gap between germline ends came to 22 bases. The CDR3 DNA sequence: TGTGCCAGTACCGATGCGGGGTCCTCACCATTCTATGGCTACACCTTC. This codes for CASTDAGSSPFYGYTF.

This sequence joins TRBV18 and TRBJ2-7; possibly TRBD1 for D (5 bases). The CDR3 totals 16 residues. CDR1 is KGHSH, CDR2 LQKENI, per germline. V gave up 3 bases and J gave up 3 bases, with 18 bases separating them. DNA for the CDR3: TGTGCCAGCTCACCTCGGCGGCGAGACAGCCTCTACGAGCAGTACTTC. Translation gives CASSPRRRDSLYEQYF.

This clone was seen a single time. The chain is built from TRBV7-6 and TRBJ2-1, with 8 nucleotides matching TRBD1. Looked up from germline, CDR1 is SGHVS and CDR2 is FNYEAQ. After removal of 5 bases from V and 8 bases from J, the junction contained 2 bases not matched to a gene. The CDR3 consists of 12 residues. The CDR3 bases are TGTGCCAGCAGCGGGACAGGATATGAGCAGTTCTTC. As protein: CASSGTGYEQFF.

This clone has only a few counts. The chain employs TRBV7-2 and TRBJ2-1, with D uncertain. V dropped 2 bases and J dropped 1 base, with 9 bases sitting between them. The germline V gene has CDR1 SGHTA and CDR2 FQGNSA. CDR3 length: 15 residues. CDR3 sequence (DNA): TGTGCCAGCAGCTTACTGTCGCAGTCCTACAATGAGCAGTTCTTC. It yields the protein CASSLLSQSYNEQFF.

The chain couples TRBV7-9 to TRBJ1-2, with a tentative D call TRBD1 (5 bases). V lost 3 bases, J lost 8 bases, and 22 bases lay in between. The CDR3 has 16 amino acids. Germline CDR1 is SEHNR and CDR2 is FQNEAQ (reference sequence). The CDR3 spells CASSFSGREGWRGYTF. CDR3 coding DNA: TGTGCCAGCAGCTTTAGCGGCAGGGAGGGATGGAGAGGCTACACCTTC.

The V gene is TRBV28, the J gene TRBJ1-5; no definite D call. Trimming pared 6 bases from V and 3 bases from J, leaving 9 bases between. The CDR3 has 13 residues. The germline V gene encodes CDR1 MDHEN and CDR2 SYDVKM. CDR3 coding DNA: TGTGCCAGCAGGGGCGGTCACAATCAGCCCCAGCATTTT. Protein product: CASRGGHNQPQHF.

The V call is TRBV5-1, the J call TRBJ2-5; 12 bases fit TRBD1. The last part of the DNA fits TRBJ2-7 better; the J call may be wrong. Germline V gives CDR1 SGHRS, CDR2 YFSETQ. The CDR3 is made up of 15 amino acids. The CDR3 protein is CASSWGTGGAYEQYF. The CDR3 region has the DNA TGCGCCAGCAGCTGGGGGACAGGGGGCGCTTACGAGCAGTACTTC.

The V and J genes are TRBV18 and TRBJ2-3; D unresolved. CDR1 is KGHSH, CDR2 LQKENI, per germline. This CDR3 spans 13 amino acids. V lost 4 bases and J 2 bases, leaving 7 bases between the germline ends. The CDR3 region has the DNA TGTGCCAGCTCACTCGATCACACAGATACGCAGTATTTT. This encodes CASSLDHTDTQYF.

This clone is judged large (0.1 to 1%). J is TRBJ1-1 and V is TRBV10-3, with D perhaps TRBD1 (6 bases). V lost 11 bases and J lost 4, with 20 bases in between. This CDR3 is 14 amino acids long. Germline assignment: CDR1 ENHRY and CDR2 SYGVKD. CDR3 sequence: CASTRGGGITEAFF. DNA for the CDR3: TGTGCCTCAACCAGAGGAGGGGGTATCACTGAAGCTTTCTTT.

The V call is TRBV10-3, the J call TRBJ1-2; maybe TRBD1 (5 bases). Germline V gives CDR1 ENHRY, CDR2 SYGVKD. V was clipped by 8 bases and J by 5 bases, with 9 bases between them. CDR3 length equals 11 residues. CDR3 protein: CAIAAGYGYTF. The CDR3, as DNA: TGTGCCATCGCGGCAGGGTATGGCTACACCTTC.

This chain links TRBV5-8 with TRBJ2-1; no firm D call. The CDR3 has 12 amino acids. The germline gives CDR1 SGHTS, CDR2 YDEGEE. The ends were cut back, 3 bases at V and 9 bases at J, with 10 bases in the middle. The CDR3: CASSSNFGEQFF. DNA of the CDR3: TGTGCCAGCAGCTCCAACTTCGGTGAGCAGTTCTTC.

The genes are TRBV13 and TRBJ2-3; D is perhaps TRBD2 (6 bases). This CDR3 region has 16 residues. V lost 3 bases and J lost 1, with 14 bases in between. Germline V gene data show CDR1 as PRHDT and CDR2 as FYEKMQ (reference sequence). DNA for the CDR3: TGTGCCAGCAGCTTCGACGGGAGCTGGGGCACAGATACGCAGTATTTT. It translates to CASSFDGSWGTDTQYF.